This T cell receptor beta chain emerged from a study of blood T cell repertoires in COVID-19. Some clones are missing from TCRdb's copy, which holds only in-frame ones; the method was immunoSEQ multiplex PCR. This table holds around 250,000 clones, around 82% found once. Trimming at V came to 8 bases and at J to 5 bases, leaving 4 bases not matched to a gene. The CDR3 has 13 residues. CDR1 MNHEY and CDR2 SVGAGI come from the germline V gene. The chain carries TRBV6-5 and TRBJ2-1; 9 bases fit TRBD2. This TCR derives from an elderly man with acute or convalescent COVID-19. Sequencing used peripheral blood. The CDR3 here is CASVLAGNNEQFF. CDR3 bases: TGTGCCAGCGTACTAGCGGGCAACAATGAGCAGTTCTTC.